The entry that follows covers one TCR beta chain sequence. The antigen is undetermined. This sample is drawn from a study of shared clonotypes between healthy human individuals. General observations from the study: Estimated richness values were generally larger in naive subsets than in memory subsets. Even with large depth, rarefaction showed that sorted-subset sequencing was incomplete.

The CDR3 sequence is 15 residues long. Germline V lookup: CDR1 SGHDN, CDR2 FVKESK. V was cut by 4 bases and J by 0 bases, with 7 bases left in between. Using immunoSEQ multiplex PCR, the repertoire was profiled, and TCRdb retains in-frame clones only, with some absent. The sample contains some 1,100,000 clones, approximately 80% of which appear only once. Healthy HIV-negative adults without recent acute infections or vaccinations served as donors. Donors, without exception, were Caucasian adults residing in Nashville, Tennessee. Material: memory CD4+ T cells from PBMCs. As for subset: CD45RA-negative fraction. This rearrangement joins TRBV14 to TRBJ2-6; D not certain. This clonotype originated in a man between 18 and 35 years old in good health. Some clones in this sample may be carry-over from other donors' samples. CDR3 amino acids: CASSLQSSGANVLTF. In DNA form, the CDR3 reads TGTGCCAGCAGCCTACAAAGCTCTGGGGCCAACGTCCTGACTTTC.